This T cell receptor beta chain was recovered during a study of T cell responses to AZD1222 COVID-19 vaccine. Study-wide results and limits: Vaccine-related CD4 TCRs covered spike, predominating at 160-218 and 743-854. Possibly, clonal diversity was underestimated; donors were largely white British and included more females. Unmutated variant regions are reportedly the target of nearly half of TCRs that are spike-specific.

With respect to this clone: Antigen specificity is unknown.

Some clones are missing from TCRdb's copy, which holds only in-frame ones; the method was immunoSEQ multiplex PCR. The table lists roughly 84,000 clones, around 85% of them singletons. Pooling was applied to second doses at about 4 or about 12 weeks. The germline gives CDR1 MNHEY, CDR2 SVGEGT. The CDR3 consists of 14 residues. The V segment lost 5 bases and the J segment 7 bases; nucleotides outside the gene matches: 6. This specimen was peripheral blood, taken 28 days after the second AZD1222 dose. The V call is TRBV6-2 or TRBV6-3, the J call TRBJ2-1; 9 bases align to TRBD2. This receptor was identified in an adult who received the AZD1222 COVID-19 vaccine. CDR3 in DNA: TGTGCCAGCAGTCTACTAGCGGGCCTTAATGAGCAGTTCTTC. Its protein product is CASSLLAGLNEQFF.